The clone carrying this T cell receptor (beta chain) was seen only a few times. Its antigen is unknown. The V gene end was trimmed by 0 bases and the J gene end by 2 bases; junction bases not matched to a gene: 6. The length of the CDR3 is 18 residues. Germline V gene data show CDR1 as LGHNA and CDR2 as YSLEER. This specimen comes from a study of T-cell memory formation after mild COVID-19. Study observations and caveats: Researchers report contracting CD4+ clones mostly in CM and EM, with CD8+ clones in EMRA. Clones contracting across day 15 to 85 had a balanced CD4/CD8 profile; later expanding clones leaned CD4+.

MiXCR was run by TCRdb on the 5' RACE reads, yielding one entry per CDR3 protein. The table includes more than 75,000 distinct CDR3 sequences, approximately 15% detected once. The sample was PBMCs or a T cell subset sorted from them (not recorded which). This sequence originates from an adult woman who had mild COVID-19 (a few samples of this study predate the infection). Cell type and time point are not known. The V and J genes are TRBV4-3 and TRBJ2-6; 8 bases are shared with TRBD2. CDR3 residues: CASSQDRAGRAGANVLTF. CDR3 DNA: TGCGCCAGCAGCCAAGATCGAGCCGGGAGGGCTGGGGCCAACGTCCTGACTTTC.